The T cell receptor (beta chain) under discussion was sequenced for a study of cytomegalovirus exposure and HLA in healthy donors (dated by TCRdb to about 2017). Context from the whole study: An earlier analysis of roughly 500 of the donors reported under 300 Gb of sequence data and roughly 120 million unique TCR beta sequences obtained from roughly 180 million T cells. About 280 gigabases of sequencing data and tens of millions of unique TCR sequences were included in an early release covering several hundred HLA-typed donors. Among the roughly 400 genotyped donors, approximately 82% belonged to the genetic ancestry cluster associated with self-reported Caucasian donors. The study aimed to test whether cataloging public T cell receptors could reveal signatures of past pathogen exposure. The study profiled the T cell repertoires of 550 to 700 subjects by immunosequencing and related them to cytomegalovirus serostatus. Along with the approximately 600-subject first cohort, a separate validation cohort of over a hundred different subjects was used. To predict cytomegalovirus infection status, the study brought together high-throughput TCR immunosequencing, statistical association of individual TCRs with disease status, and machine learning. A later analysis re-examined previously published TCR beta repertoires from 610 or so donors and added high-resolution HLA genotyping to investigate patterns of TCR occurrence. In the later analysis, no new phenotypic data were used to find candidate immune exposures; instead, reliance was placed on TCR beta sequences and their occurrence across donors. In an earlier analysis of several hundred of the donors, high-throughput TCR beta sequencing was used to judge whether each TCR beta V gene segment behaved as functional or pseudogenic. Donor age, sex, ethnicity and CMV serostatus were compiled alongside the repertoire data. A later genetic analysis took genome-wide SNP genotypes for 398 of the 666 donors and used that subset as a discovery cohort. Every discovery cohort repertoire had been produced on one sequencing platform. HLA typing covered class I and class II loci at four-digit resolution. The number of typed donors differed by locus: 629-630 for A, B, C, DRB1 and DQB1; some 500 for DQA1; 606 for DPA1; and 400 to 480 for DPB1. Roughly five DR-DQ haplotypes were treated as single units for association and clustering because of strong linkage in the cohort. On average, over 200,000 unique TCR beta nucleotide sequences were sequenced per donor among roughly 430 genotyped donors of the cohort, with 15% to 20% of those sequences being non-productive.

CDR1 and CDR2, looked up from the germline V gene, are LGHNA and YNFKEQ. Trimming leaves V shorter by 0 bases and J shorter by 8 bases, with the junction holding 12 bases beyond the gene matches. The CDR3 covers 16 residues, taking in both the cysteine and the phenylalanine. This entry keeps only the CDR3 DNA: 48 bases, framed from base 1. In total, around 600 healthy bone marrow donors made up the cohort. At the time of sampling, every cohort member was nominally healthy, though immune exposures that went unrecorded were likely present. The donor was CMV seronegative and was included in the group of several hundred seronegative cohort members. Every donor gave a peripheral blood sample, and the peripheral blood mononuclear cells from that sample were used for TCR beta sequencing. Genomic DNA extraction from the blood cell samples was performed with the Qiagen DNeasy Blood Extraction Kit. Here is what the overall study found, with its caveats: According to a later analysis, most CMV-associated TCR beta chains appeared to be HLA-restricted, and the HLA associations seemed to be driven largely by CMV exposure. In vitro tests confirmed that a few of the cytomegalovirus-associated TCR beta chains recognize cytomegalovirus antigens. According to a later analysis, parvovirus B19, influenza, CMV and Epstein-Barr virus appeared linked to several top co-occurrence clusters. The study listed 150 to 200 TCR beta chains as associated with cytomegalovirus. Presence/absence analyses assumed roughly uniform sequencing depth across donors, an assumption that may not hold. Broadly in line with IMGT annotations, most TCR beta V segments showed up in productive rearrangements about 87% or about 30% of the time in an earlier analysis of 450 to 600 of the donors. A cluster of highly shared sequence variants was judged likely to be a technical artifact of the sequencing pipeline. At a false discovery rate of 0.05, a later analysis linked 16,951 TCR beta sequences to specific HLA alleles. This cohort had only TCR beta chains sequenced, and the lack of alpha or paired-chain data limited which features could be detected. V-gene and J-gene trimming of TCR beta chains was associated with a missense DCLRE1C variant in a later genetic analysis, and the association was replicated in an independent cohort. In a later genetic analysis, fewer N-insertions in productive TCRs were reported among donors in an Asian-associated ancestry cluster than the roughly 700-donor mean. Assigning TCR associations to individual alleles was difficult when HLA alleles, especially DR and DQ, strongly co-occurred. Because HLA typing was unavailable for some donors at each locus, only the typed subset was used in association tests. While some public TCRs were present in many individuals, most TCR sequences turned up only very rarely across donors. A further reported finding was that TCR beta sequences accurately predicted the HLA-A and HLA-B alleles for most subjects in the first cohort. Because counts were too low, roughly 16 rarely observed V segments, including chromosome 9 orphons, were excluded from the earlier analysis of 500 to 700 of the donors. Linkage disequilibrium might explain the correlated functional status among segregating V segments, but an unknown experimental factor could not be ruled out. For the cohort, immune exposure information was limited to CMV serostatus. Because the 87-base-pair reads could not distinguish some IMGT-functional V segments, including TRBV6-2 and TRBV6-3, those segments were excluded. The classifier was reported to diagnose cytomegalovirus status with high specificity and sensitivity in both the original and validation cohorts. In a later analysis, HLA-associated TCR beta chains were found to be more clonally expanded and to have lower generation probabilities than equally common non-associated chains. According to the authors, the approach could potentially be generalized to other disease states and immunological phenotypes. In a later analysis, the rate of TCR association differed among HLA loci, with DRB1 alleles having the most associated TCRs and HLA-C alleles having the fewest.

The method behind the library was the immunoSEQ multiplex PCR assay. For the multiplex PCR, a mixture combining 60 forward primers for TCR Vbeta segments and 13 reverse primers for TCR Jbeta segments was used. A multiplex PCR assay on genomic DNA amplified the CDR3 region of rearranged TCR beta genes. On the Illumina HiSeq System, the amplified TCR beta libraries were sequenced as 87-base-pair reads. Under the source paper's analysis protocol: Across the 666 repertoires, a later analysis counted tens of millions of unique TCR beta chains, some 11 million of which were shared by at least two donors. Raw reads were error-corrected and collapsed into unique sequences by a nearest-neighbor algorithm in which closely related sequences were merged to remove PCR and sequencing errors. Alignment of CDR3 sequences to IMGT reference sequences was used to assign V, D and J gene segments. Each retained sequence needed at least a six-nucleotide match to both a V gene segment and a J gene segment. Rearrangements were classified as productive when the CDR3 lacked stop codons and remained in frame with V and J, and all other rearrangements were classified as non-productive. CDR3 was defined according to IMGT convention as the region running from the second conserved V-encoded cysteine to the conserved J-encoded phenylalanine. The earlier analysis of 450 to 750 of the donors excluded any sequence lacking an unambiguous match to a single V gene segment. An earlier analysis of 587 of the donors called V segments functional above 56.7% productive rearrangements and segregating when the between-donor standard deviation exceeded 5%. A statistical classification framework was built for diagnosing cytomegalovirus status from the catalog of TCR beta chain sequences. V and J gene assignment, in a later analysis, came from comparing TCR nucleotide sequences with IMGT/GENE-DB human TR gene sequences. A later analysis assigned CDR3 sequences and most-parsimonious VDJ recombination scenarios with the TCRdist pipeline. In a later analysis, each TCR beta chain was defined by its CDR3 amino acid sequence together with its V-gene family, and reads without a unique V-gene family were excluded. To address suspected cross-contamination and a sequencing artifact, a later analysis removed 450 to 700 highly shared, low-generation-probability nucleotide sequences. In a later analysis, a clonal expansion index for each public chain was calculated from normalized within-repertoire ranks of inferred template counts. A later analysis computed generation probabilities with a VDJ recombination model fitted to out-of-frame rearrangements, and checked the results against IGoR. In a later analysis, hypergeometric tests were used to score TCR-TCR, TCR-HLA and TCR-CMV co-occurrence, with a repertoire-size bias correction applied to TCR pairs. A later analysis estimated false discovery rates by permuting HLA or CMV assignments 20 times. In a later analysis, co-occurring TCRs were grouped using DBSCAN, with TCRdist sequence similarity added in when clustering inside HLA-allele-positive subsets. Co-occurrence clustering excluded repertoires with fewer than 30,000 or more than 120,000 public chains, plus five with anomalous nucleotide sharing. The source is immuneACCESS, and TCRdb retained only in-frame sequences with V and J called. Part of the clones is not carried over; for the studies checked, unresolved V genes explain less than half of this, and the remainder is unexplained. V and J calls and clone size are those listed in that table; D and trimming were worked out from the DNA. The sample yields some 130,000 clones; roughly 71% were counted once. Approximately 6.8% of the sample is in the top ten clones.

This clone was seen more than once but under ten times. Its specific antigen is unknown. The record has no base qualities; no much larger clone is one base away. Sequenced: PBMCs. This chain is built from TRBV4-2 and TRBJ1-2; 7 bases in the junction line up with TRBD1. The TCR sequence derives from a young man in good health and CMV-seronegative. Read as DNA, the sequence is TGTGCCAGCAGCCAAGATTTTCAGGCAGGGGGTCGGGGCTACACCTTC. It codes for CASSQDFQAGGRGYTF.